This T cell receptor beta chain was sequenced during a study of T cell repertoires in cytomegalovirus infection (dated by TCRdb to about 2019). About the investigation overall: Alongside well-studied HLA-B-restricted epitopes, the peptide stimulations were aimed at recently identified HLA-C-restricted CMV epitopes, whose presentation resists viral immunomodulation. The HLA type of each donor mattered for the analysis, because public TCR beta signatures pointed to carriage of CMV infection along with the matching HLA type. What the authors observed across the whole study: In both this cohort and an independent cohort of some 370 donors, the cumulative frequency of public TCR beta family members distinguished carriers of CMV infection plus the relevant HLA type. The ex vivo response was dominated by HLA-C-restricted CMV-specific TCR beta clonotypes, which also provided the single most frequent clonotype in two of eight donors.

The junction carries 15 bases between V and J, which are trimmed by 1 base and 2 bases respectively. From the cysteine through the phenylalanine, the CDR3 covers 16 amino acids. The read is trimmed to its CDR3 DNA, 48 bases read in frame from base 1. From a lookup of the germline V gene, CDR1 and CDR2 are KGHSH and LQKENI. In the paper's terms, the treatment or condition label means: in vitro stimulation with specific CMV peptide epitopes to enrich CMV-specific T cells. The table lists this clonotype with a count of one. Its target antigen remains unknown. No quality values exist for individual bases; no much larger clone is one base distant. A lone read gives weak evidence. Sequencer: Illumina HiSeq 1500. TCRdb applied fastp at Q25 and MiXCR to the public reads, then kept only in-frame beta chains. A single entry per CDR3 protein holds the most common genes and DNA from its merged rows. Recorded for this sample are hundreds of thousands of distinct CDR3 sequences; under 55% of them occurred a single time. Roughly two fifths of the sample is in the top ten clones.

The chain employs TRBV18 and TRBJ2-7, and possibly TRBD2, on 5 matching bases. This TCR derives from a human donor in good health (CMV status not recorded). Some clones in this sample may be carry-over from other donors' samples. The material was cultured PBMCs, obtained from culture after CMV antigen stimulation. The CDR3 protein: CASSPLEGRYAYEQYF. The nucleotide sequence is given as TGTGCCAGCTCACCACTAGAAGGGAGATACGCCTACGAGCAGTACTTC.